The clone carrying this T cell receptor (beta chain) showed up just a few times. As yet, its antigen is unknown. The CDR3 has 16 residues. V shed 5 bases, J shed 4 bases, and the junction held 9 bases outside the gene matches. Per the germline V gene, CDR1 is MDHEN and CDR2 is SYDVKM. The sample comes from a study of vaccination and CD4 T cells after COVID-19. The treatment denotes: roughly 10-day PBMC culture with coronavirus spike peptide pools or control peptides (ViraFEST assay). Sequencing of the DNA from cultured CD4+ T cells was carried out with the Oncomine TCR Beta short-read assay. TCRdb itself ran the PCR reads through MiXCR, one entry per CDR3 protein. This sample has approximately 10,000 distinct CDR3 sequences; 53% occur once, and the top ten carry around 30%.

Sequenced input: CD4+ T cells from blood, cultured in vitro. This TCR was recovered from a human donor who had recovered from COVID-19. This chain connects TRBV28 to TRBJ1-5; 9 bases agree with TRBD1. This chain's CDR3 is CASSLRTGAVNQPQHF. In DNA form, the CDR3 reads TGTGCCAGCAGTCTGAGGACAGGGGCGGTGAATCAGCCCCAGCATTTT.